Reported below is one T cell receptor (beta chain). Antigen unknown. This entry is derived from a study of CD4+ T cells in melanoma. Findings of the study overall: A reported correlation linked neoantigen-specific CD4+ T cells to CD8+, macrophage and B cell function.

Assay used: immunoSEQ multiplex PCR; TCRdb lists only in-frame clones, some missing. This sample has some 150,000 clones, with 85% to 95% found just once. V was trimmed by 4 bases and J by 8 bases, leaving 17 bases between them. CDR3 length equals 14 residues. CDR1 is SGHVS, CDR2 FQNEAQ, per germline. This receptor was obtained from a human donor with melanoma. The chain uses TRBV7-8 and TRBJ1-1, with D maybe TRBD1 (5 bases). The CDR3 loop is CASSSIDRGPEAFF. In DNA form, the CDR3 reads TGTGCCAGCAGCTCAATAGACAGAGGCCCCGAAGCTTTCTTT.